The 13 T cell receptor beta chains in this list originate from one sample, sequenced in a study of cytomegalovirus exposure and HLA in healthy donors. The PCR used 60 Vbeta and 13 Jbeta primers. Sequencing used immunoSEQ multiplex PCR; TCRdb keeps in-frame clones, though not all of them. The data contain about 98,000 clones, less than 85% of them singletons. Input material: PBMCs. These receptors were collected from a male donor in good health and CMV-seronegative.

The rearrangement uses TRBV7-6 and TRBJ2-1, with unresolved D. Deletions cut 5 bases from V and 3 bases from J, with 14 bases between. The CDR3 sequence is 15 residues long. Germline CDR1 SGHVS, CDR2 FNYEAQ. CDR3 sequence reads: CASSPTEVGYNEQFF. CDR3 nucleotides: TGTGCCAGCAGCCCGACCGAGGTCGGCTACAATGAGCAGTTCTTC.

The chain is built from TRBV19 and TRBJ1-5; D not resolved. The V and J ends lost 0 bases and 6 bases respectively, with 9 bases between them. The CDR3 is 14 amino acids. CDR1 is LNHDA and CDR2 is SQIVND in the germline V gene (reference sequence). In DNA form, the CDR3 reads TGTGCCAGTAGTATAGAGGCTAGCGGTCAGCCCCAGCATTTT. Translation gives CASSIEASGQPQHF.

The chain links TRBV9 to TRBJ1-1; tentatively, D is TRBD1 (5 bases). The CDR3 covers 14 residues. Germline V gives CDR1 SGDLS, CDR2 YYNGEE. Deletions cut 5 bases from V and 1 base from J, with 12 bases between. CDR3 DNA: TGTGCCAGCAGTTTAATGGGGCAGAACACTGAAGCTTTCTTT. Protein product: CASSLMGQNTEAFF.

This rearrangement joins TRBV18 to TRBJ2-1; 8 bases fit TRBD2. After removal of 8 bases from V and 6 bases from J, the junction contained 3 bases not matched to a gene. CDR1 KGHSH and CDR2 LQKENI come from the germline V gene. CDR3 length equals 12 residues. In nucleotides, the CDR3 is TGTGCCAGCCGACTAGCGCGCAATGAGCAGTTCTTC. Protein product: CASRLARNEQFF.

The chain has TRBV5-1 and TRBJ2-7; 7 bases align to TRBD2. Germline-derived CDR1 and CDR2 are SGHRS and YFSETQ. The CDR3 is 17 amino acids. V lost 0 bases to trimming and J lost 0 bases; unmatched junction nucleotides: 9. The CDR3 DNA reads TGCGCCAGCAGCTTGGCGGGCAGCGGGACGCCCTCCTACGAGCAGTACTTC. It specifies CASSLAGSGTPSYEQYF.

The genes are TRBV19 and TRBJ1-1, with D maybe TRBD1 (6 bases). CDR3 length equals 14 residues. The V gene's germline CDR1 is LNHDA and CDR2 SQIVND (reference sequence). The V end lost 7 bases, the J end lost 5 bases, and 17 bases lay between the germline ends. The CDR3 DNA reads as TGTGCCAGTATCGGTAGTGCAGGGGCTACTGAAGCTTTCTTT. Translating it yields CASIGSAGATEAFF.

This chain connects TRBV4-1 to TRBJ2-1, with D tentatively TRBD1 (6 bases). V was trimmed by 0 bases and J by 7 bases, leaving 13 bases between them. CDR1 MGHRA and CDR2 YSYEKL come from the germline V gene. This CDR3 is built from 15 residues. CDR3 protein: CASSQDGTGNNEQFF. The CDR3 DNA is TGCGCCAGCAGCCAAGATGGAACAGGGAATAATGAGCAGTTCTTC.

The rearrangement joins TRBV6-1 to TRBJ2-7, with TRBD1 matching over 7 bases. Looked up from germline, CDR1 is MNHNS and CDR2 is SASEGT. CDR3 length equals 15 residues. Trimming removed 7 bases from V and 6 bases from J; junction bases left unmatched: 15. The CDR3 loop reads CASTGPNRGMGEQYF. CDR3 in DNA: TGTGCCAGCACGGGTCCTAACAGGGGCATGGGCGAGCAGTACTTC.

The V gene is TRBV29-1, the J gene TRBJ1-2; 11 nucleotides agree with TRBD1. This CDR3 has 15 residues. CDR1 SQVTM and CDR2 ANQGSEA come from the germline V gene. The V gene end was trimmed by 3 bases and the J gene end by 7 bases; junction bases not matched to a gene: 10. CDR3 coding DNA: TGCAGCGTTGACCGAGGAGGGACAGGGGGACGTGGCTACACCTTC. Translation: CSVDRGGTGGRGYTF.

Only a few counts were recorded for this clone. This chain connects TRBV5-4 to TRBJ2-7; 10 positions match TRBD2. The ends lost 4 bases at V and 2 bases at J; junction bases unmatched: 6. CDR1 and CDR2 (germline): SGHNT, YYREEE (reference sequence). The CDR3 is 15 residues long. The CDR3, as DNA: TGTGCCAGCAGCCCTACTAGCGGGAAGACCTACGAGCAGTACTTC. Protein product: CASSPTSGKTYEQYF.

The V gene is TRBV7-9, the J gene TRBJ1-4; 8 nucleotides align to TRBD1. This CDR3 has 15 amino acids. Germline V gene sequence: CDR1 SEHNR, CDR2 FQNEAQ (reference sequence). Trimming cost V 2 bases and J 8 bases; bases outside gene matches: 7. CDR3 sequence reads: CASSLSGGDNEKLFF. The CDR3 DNA reads TGTGCCAGCAGCTTATCAGGGGGCGATAACGAAAAACTGTTTTTT.

This chain joins TRBV27 and TRBJ1-2; TRBD1 agrees at 8 bases. The CDR3 contains 14 residues. The V gene end was trimmed by 6 bases and the J gene end by 7 bases; junction bases not matched to a gene: 10. Germline CDR1 and CDR2: MNHEY and SMNVEV (reference sequence). The CDR3 DNA follows: TGTGCCAGCAGACGGATGGACAGGGTATCTGGCTACACCTTC. Translation: CASRRMDRVSGYTF.

The chain employs TRBV2 and TRBJ2-7; possible D gene TRBD1, 5 bases. CDR1 is SNHLY, CDR2 FYNNEI, per germline. V was trimmed by 6 bases and J by 3 bases, leaving 9 bases between them. The CDR3 covers 12 residues. The CDR3 region is CASRDDSYEQYF. CDR3 nucleotide sequence: TGTGCCAGCAGGGATGACAGCTACGAGCAGTACTTC.